What follows are 24 T cell receptor beta chains derived from one specimen sequenced in a study of shared clonotypes between healthy human individuals. Some clones are missing from TCRdb's copy, which holds only in-frame ones; the method was immunoSEQ multiplex PCR. This sample has some 1,400,000 clones, with around 95% found just once. Sequenced material: naive CD4+ T cells sorted from blood. Noted subset: CD45RA+ positively selected. The receptors were gathered from a man younger than 45 in good health.

About this clone: The junction and the germline gene differ at one end; a read error may be behind it. The gene calls are TRBV14 and TRBJ2-5; 7 nucleotides match TRBD2. The CDR3 is made up of 13 amino acids. Looked up from germline, CDR1 is SGHDN and CDR2 is FVKESK. The CDR3 reads CACRPSGVQTQYF. CDR3 nucleotides: TGTGCCTGCAGGCCGAGCGGGGTGCAGACCCAGTACTTC. The full variable domain, rest sourced from reference TRBV14 and TRBJ2-5, is EAGVTQFPSHSVIEKGQTVTLRCDPISGHDNLYWYRRVMGKEIKFLLHFVKESKQDESGMPNNRFLAERTGGTYSTLKVQPAELEDSGVYFCACRPSGVQTQYFGPGTRLLVL.

J is TRBJ2-3 and V is TRBV5-1, with D unresolved. Trimming took 7 bases from V and 6 from J, leaving 21 bases between them. The CDR3 has 15 residues. CDR1 SGHRS and CDR2 YFSETQ come from the germline V gene. CDR3 DNA: TGCGCCAGCGTCTCCCCAGGTAGCCCTGCGGATACGCAGTATTTT. Its translation: CASVSPGSPADTQYF.

The rearrangement links TRBV30 to TRBJ1-1, with D perhaps matching TRBD1 (5 bases). The V gene's germline CDR1 is GTSNPN and CDR2 SVGIG (reference sequence). V was pared by 2 bases and J by 6 bases, with 7 bases between. This CDR3 has 11 residues. Here the CDR3 reads CAWSWGSEAFF. CDR3 nucleotide sequence: TGTGCCTGGAGTTGGGGGTCTGAAGCTTTCTTT.

This rearrangement joins TRBV2 to TRBJ1-1; tentatively, D is TRBD1 (6 bases). V was clipped by 7 bases and J by 8 bases, with 17 bases between them. CDR1 is SNHLY and CDR2 is FYNNEI in the germline V gene. This CDR3 comprises 13 residues. CDR3 coding DNA: TGTGCCAGCACCAAGGGGGGGGACGACGAAGCTTTCTTT. Translation: CASTKGGDDEAFF. The full variable domain, with the rest looked up from reference TRBV2 and TRBJ1-1, is EPEVTQTPSHQVTQMGQEVILRCVPISNHLYFYWYRQILGQKVEFLVSFYNNEISEKSEIFDDQFSVERPDGSNFTLKIRSTKLEDSAMYFCASTKGGDDEAFFGQGTRLTVV.

This clone was seen a single time. The rearrangement links TRBV6-5 to TRBJ1-5, with a weak D call TRBD1 (5 bases). Trimming pared 3 bases from V and 0 bases from J, leaving 9 bases between. From germline, CDR1 is MNHEY and CDR2 SVGAGI. The CDR3 sequence is 15 residues long. CDR3 DNA: TGTGCCAGCAGTTATTCAGGGAATAGCAATCAGCCCCAGCATTTT. Its translation: CASSYSGNSNQPQHF.

The chain uses TRBV15 and TRBJ2-5; no definite D call. Germline CDR1 is LNHNV and CDR2 is YYDKDF (reference sequence). V lost 0 bases, J lost 1 base, and 9 bases lay in between. The CDR3 loop spans 15 amino acids. CDR3 protein: CATSRDRTAQETQYF. CDR3 DNA sequence: TGTGCCACCAGCAGAGATAGAACAGCCCAAGAGACCCAGTACTTC.

J is TRBJ1-1 and V is TRBV6-1; 9 bases match TRBD1. This CDR3 spans 15 amino acids. Germline CDR1 is MNHNS and CDR2 is SASEGT. The J segment lost 4 bases and the V segment lost 10 bases, leaving 13 bases of the junction unmatched. This chain's CDR3 is CATLPGQGLGTEAFF. The DNA of the CDR3 is TGTGCCACCCTCCCGGGACAGGGATTAGGCACTGAAGCTTTCTTT.

The chain couples TRBV18 to TRBJ2-1, with a weak D call TRBD1 (6 bases). Trimming cost V 5 bases and J 7 bases, with 18 bases left between them. The CDR3 length is 15 residues. Germline lookup yields CDR1 KGHSH and CDR2 LQKENI. CDR3 coding DNA: TGTGCCAGCTCAATTGACAGGCTCGGCCGGAATGAGCAGTTCTTC. Protein product: CASSIDRLGRNEQFF.

This chain links TRBV27 with TRBJ1-5; 8 bases agree with TRBD1. Trimming took 7 bases from V and 5 from J; bases not matched to a gene: 13. This CDR3 comprises 16 residues. From germline, CDR1 is MNHEY and CDR2 SMNVEV (reference sequence). This chain's CDR3 is CASTVPGQESDQPQHF. In DNA, the CDR3 is TGTGCCAGCACCGTACCGGGACAGGAATCCGATCAGCCCCAGCATTTT.

Turning to this clone: The sample carries other DNA sequences with the same CDR3. V usage is TRBV5-1 and J usage is TRBJ2-1, with 7 nucleotides matching TRBD1. With V trimmed by 0 bases and J by 7 bases, 7 bases remained unmatched. CDR1 SGHRS and CDR2 YFSETQ come from the germline V gene. The CDR3 has 15 amino acids. The CDR3 sequence is CASSLGGTVDNEQFF. The CDR3 nucleotides are TGCGCCAGCAGCTTGGGGGGGACAGTCGATAATGAGCAGTTCTTC.

The chain is built from TRBV28 and TRBJ1-1, with TRBD1 matching over 7 bases. The CDR3 has 12 amino acids. Germline V gene data show CDR1 as MDHEN and CDR2 as SYDVKM. Trimming cost V 3 bases and J 8 bases; bases outside gene matches: 3. The DNA of the CDR3 is TGTGCCAGCAGTTTCGGACAGGCAGAAGCTTTCTTT. This codes for CASSFGQAEAFF. The whole variable domain, filled in from reference TRBV28 and TRBJ1-1, reads DVKVTQSSRYLVKRTGEKVFLECVQDMDHENMFWYRQDPGLGLRLIYFSYDVKMKEKGDIPEGYSVSREKKERFSLILESASTNQTSMYLCASSFGQAEAFFGQGTRLTVV.

The chain has TRBV7-3 and TRBJ2-5, with 7 bases identical to TRBD2. This CDR3 spans 14 amino acids. The junction had 6 bases not matched to a gene; V was cut back by 4 bases and J by 4 bases. Germline lookup yields CDR1 SGHTA and CDR2 FQGTGA. CDR3 protein: CASSYRGSRETQYF. The CDR3 region has the DNA TGTGCCAGCAGCTACCGCGGGAGCCGAGAGACCCAGTACTTC.

The V call is TRBV7-9, the J call TRBJ2-5, with D perhaps TRBD2 (7 bases). CDR3 length: 15 amino acids. The V and J ends lost 5 bases and 0 bases respectively, with 13 bases between them. CDR1 and CDR2 (germline): SEHNR, FQNEAQ (reference sequence). Here the CDR3 DNA reads TGTGCCAGCAGCCAGGGGAGGGTGTACCAAGAGACCCAGTACTTC. It translates to CASSQGRVYQETQYF.

The chain combines TRBV7-2 with TRBJ2-3, with unresolved D. The CDR3 contains 14 residues. The ends were cut back, 0 bases at V and 7 bases at J, with 11 bases in the middle. In germline, CDR1 is SGHTA, CDR2 FQGNSA. CDR3 protein: CASSLALTGNTQYF. The CDR3, as DNA: TGTGCCAGCAGCTTAGCCTTGACTGGGAATACGCAGTATTTT.

For the CDR3, the DNA is TGTGCCAGCAGCTTCGGACCGGGCTACGAGCAGTACTTC. It specifies CASSFGPGYEQYF. The chain joins TRBV11-2 to TRBJ2-7; unclear D gene. Trimming stripped 3 bases from V and 3 bases from J, with 9 bases between. CDR1 SGHAT and CDR2 FQNNGV come from the germline V gene. There are 13 residues in the CDR3. The full variable domain, rest sourced from reference TRBV11-2 and TRBJ2-7, is EAGVAQSPRYKIIEKRQSVAFWCNPISGHATLYWYQQILGQGPKLLIQFQNNGVVDDSQLPKDRFSAERLKGVDSTLKIQPAKLEDSAVYLCASSFGPGYEQYFGPGTRLTVT.

CDR3 in amino acids: CASAGIGALGTQYF. For the CDR3, the DNA is TGTGCCAGCGCCGGGATAGGGGCCCTAGGGACCCAGTACTTC. The chain is built from TRBV25-1 and TRBJ2-5, with D possibly called TRBD1 or TRBD2 (5 bases each). Germline assignment: CDR1 MGHDK and CDR2 SYGVNS. This CDR3 spans 14 amino acids. Trimming stripped 8 bases from V and 7 bases from J, with 20 bases between.

The J gene is TRBJ2-7, the V gene TRBV15; D is ambiguous. V lost 0 bases and J 3 bases, leaving 9 bases between the germline ends. This CDR3 is built from 14 residues. Germline values: CDR1 LNHNV, CDR2 YYDKDF (reference sequence). The CDR3 sequence is CATSRDKGNYEQYF. In DNA, the CDR3 is TGTGCCACCAGCAGAGATAAGGGTAACTACGAGCAGTACTTC.

DNA for the CDR3: TGCGCCAGCAGTTTCGGCCCGGAGACCCAGTACTTC. This gives the protein CASSFGPETQYF. The chain recombines TRBV5-1 with TRBJ2-5; unclear D gene. This CDR3 contains 12 residues. The germline V gene has CDR1 SGHRS and CDR2 YFSETQ. Deletions cut 5 bases from V and 5 bases from J, with 10 bases between.

The DNA for the CDR3 is TGTGCCAGCAGCTTAGCTTGGGGGTCCCGGCCGGGACTAGCGGCGAACACCGGGGAGCTGTTTTTT. It specifies CASSLAWGSRPGLAANTGELFF. The chain employs TRBV7-6 and TRBJ2-2; 11 bases are shared with TRBD2. The CDR3 is 22 residues long. V was pared by 0 bases and J by 0 bases, with 15 bases of the junction left unmatched. Germline V gives CDR1 SGHVS, CDR2 FNYEAQ.

The J gene is TRBJ2-3, the V gene TRBV6-4; 13 nucleotides agree with TRBD2. The germline V gene encodes CDR1 MRHNA and CDR2 SNTAGT. The J segment lost 0 bases and the V segment lost 8 bases, leaving 11 bases of the junction unmatched. CDR3 length: 18 amino acids. The CDR3 spells CASGVEGTSGTSTDTQYF. CDR3 in DNA: TGTGCCAGCGGGGTCGAGGGGACTAGCGGGACTAGCACAGATACGCAGTATTTT.

The chain links TRBV7-6 to TRBJ2-4; 7 bases agree with TRBD1. CDR1 and CDR2 from the germline V gene are SGHVS and FNYEAQ. The V gene end was trimmed by 2 bases and the J gene end by 15 bases; junction bases not matched to a gene: 13. This CDR3 has 14 amino acids. The CDR3 loop reads CASSLYLGGSSLYF. The CDR3 DNA sequence: TGTGCCAGCAGCTTATATTTAGGGGGCAGTTCTCTGTACTTC.

This sequence joins TRBV7-2 and TRBJ2-2; weak D call: TRBD2 (6 bases). The CDR3 contains 15 residues. V dropped 5 bases and J dropped 5 bases, with 15 bases sitting between them. Looked up from germline, CDR1 is SGHTA and CDR2 is FQGNSA. CDR3 sequence reads: CASSRSTTRTGELFF. DNA of the CDR3: TGTGCCAGCAGCCGGTCGACGACTAGAACCGGGGAGCTGTTTTTT.

This chain joins TRBV13 and TRBJ2-3, with D maybe TRBD2 (5 bases). Germline CDR1 is PRHDT and CDR2 is FYEKMQ (reference sequence). The CDR3 has 17 amino acids. Trimming removed 0 bases from V and 2 bases from J, with 15 bases in between. The CDR3 protein is CASSLGAGIPSTDTQYF. The CDR3 coding sequence is TGTGCCAGCAGCTTAGGGGCGGGCATACCGTCCACAGATACGCAGTATTTT.

The chain couples TRBV19 to TRBJ2-7; unclear D gene. V was clipped by 8 bases and J by 0 bases, with 14 bases between them. Germline CDR1 reads LNHDA; CDR2 reads SQIVND (reference sequence). CDR3 length: 14 residues. CDR3 nucleotides: TGTGCCAGTTCTGGGTCGCACGTCTCCTACGAGCAGTACTTC. Its translation is CASSGSHVSYEQYF.